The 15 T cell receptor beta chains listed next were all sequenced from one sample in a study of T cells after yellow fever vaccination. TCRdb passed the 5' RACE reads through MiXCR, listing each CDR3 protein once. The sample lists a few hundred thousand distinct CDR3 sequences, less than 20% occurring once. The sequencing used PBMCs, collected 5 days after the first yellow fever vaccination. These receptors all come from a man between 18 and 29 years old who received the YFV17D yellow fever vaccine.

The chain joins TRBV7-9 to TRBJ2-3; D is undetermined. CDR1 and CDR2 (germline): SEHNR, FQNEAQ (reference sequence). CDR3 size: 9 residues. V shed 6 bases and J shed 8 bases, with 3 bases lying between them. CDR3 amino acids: CASSGTQYF. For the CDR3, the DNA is TGTGCCAGCAGTGGTACGCAGTATTTT. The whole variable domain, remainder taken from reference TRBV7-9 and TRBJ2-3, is DTGVSQNPRHKITKRGQNVTFRCDPISEHNRLYWYRQTLGQGPEFLTYFQNEAQLEKSRLLSDRFSAERPKGSFSTLEIQRTEQGDSAMYLCASSGTQYFGPGTRLTVL.

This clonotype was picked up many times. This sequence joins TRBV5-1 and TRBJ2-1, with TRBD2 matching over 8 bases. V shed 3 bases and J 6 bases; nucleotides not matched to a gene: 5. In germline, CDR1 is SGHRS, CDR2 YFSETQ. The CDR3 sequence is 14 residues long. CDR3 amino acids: CASSSTSVSNEQFF. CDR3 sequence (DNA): TGCGCCAGCAGCTCGACTAGCGTCAGCAATGAGCAGTTCTTC.

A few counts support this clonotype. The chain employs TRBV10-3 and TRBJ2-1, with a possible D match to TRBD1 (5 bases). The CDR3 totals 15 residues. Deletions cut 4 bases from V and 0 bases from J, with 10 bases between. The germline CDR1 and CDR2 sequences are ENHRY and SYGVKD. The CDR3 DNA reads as TGTGCCATCAGTGTTAAGGGGATCTCCTACAATGAGCAGTTCTTC. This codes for CAISVKGISYNEQFF.

CDR3 nucleotide sequence: TGTGCCAGCAGCATAAGCGGGACAGGGATCTTCTACGAGCAGTACGTC. Translation gives CASSISGTGIFYEQYV. This chain joins TRBV7-8 and TRBJ2-7, with TRBD1 identical over 9 bases. This CDR3 has 16 residues. V shed 5 bases and J 3 bases; nucleotides not matched to a gene: 11. The germline gives CDR1 SGHVS, CDR2 FQNEAQ.

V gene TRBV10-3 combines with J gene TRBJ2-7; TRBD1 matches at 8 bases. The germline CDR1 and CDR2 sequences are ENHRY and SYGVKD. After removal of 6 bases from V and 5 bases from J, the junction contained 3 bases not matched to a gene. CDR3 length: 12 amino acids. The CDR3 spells CAIRGTGHEQYF. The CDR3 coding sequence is TGTGCCATCAGGGGGACAGGCCACGAGCAGTACTTC.

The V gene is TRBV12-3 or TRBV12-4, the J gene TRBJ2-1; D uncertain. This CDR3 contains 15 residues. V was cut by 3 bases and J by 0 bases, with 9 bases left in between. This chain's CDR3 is CASSFPESSYNEQFF. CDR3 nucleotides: TGTGCCAGCAGTTTCCCCGAAAGCTCCTACAATGAGCAGTTCTTC.

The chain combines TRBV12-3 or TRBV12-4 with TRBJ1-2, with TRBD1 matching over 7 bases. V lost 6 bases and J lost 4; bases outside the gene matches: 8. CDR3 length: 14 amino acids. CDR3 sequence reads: CASSPGQDRYGYTF. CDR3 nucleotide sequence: TGTGCCAGCAGCCCCGGACAGGATCGCTATGGCTACACCTTC.

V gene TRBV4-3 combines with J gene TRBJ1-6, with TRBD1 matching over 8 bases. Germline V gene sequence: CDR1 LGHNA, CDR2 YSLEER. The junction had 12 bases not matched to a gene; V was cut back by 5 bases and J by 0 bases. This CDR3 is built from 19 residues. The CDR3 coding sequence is TGCGCCAGCAGCAAGAGACAGGGGACATTGAGCTCCTATAATTCACCCCTCCACTTT. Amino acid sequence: CASSKRQGTLSSYNSPLHF.

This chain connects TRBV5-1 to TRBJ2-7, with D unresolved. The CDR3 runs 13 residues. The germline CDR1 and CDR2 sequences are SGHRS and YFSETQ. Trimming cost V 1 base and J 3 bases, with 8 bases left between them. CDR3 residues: CASSLTAHYEQYF. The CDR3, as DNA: TGCGCCAGCAGCTTGACAGCCCACTACGAGCAGTACTTC.

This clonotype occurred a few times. CDR3 coding DNA: TGTGCCAGCAGCTTAAAACTAGCCACAGATACGCAGTATTTT. It is translated as CASSLKLATDTQYF. The J gene is TRBJ2-3, the V gene TRBV7-3; D possibly corresponds to TRBD2 (6 bases). Germline CDR1 SGHTA, CDR2 FQGTGA. This CDR3 has 14 residues. The V end lost 1 base, the J end lost 2 bases, and 7 bases lay between the germline ends.

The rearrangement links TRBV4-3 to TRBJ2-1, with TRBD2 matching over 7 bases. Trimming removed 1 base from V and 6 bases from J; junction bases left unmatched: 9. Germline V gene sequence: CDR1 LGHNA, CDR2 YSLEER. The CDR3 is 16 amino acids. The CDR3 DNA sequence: TGCGCCAGCAGCCAAGGTGCCGGGGGGACGGTCAATGAGCAGTTCTTC. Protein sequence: CASSQGAGGTVNEQFF.

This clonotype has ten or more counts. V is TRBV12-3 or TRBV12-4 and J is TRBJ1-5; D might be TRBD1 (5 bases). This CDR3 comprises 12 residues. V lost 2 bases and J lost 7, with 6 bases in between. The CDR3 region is CASSLPGQPQHF. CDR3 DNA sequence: TGTGCCAGCAGTTTACCAGGGCAGCCCCAGCATTTT.

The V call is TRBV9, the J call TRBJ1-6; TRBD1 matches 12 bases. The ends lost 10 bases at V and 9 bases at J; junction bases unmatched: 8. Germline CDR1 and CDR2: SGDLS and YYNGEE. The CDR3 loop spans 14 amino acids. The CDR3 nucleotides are TGTGCCTCCGGGACAGGGGGCCGGGGTTCACCCCTCCACTTT. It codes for CASGTGGRGSPLHF. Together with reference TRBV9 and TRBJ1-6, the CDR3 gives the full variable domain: DSGVTQTPKHLITATGQRVTLRCSPRSGDLSVYWYQQSLDQGLQFLIQYYNGEERAKGNILERFSAQQFPDLHSELNLSSLELGDSALYFCASGTGGRGSPLHFGNGTRLTVT.

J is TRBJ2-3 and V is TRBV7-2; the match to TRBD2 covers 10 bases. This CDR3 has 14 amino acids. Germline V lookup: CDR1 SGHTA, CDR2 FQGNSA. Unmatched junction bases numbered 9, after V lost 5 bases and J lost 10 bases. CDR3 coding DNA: TGTGCCAGCAGCCCCGGGACTAGCGATTTGTCGCAGTATTTT. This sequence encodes CASSPGTSDLSQYF.

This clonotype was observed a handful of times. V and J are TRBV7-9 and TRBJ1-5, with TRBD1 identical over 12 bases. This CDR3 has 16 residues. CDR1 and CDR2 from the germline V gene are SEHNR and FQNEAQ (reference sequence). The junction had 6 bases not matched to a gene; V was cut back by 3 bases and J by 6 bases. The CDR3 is CASSFSGQGALQPQHF. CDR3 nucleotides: TGTGCCAGCAGCTTTTCGGGACAGGGGGCCCTTCAGCCCCAGCATTTT.